What follows are 27 T cell receptor beta chains derived from one specimen sequenced in a study of cytomegalovirus exposure and HLA in healthy donors (dated by TCRdb to the late 2010s). The library came from the immunoSEQ multiplex PCR assay. For the multiplex PCR, a mixture combining 60 forward primers for TCR Vbeta segments and 13 reverse primers for TCR Jbeta segments was used. TCRdb took over this immuneACCESS table, retaining in-frame rearrangements with V and J assigned. Such tables are incomplete; in checked studies, under half of the missing clones stem from an unresolved V gene, and the remainder is unexplained. This sample has under 100,000 clones in its table, and around 81% of those were observed once. Roughly 4% of the sample is in the top ten clones. Sequenced: PBMCs. Receptors originate from a woman in her sixties or seventies in good health and CMV-seropositive.

This rearrangement joins TRBV7-9 to TRBJ2-5; D perhaps matches TRBD2 (7 bases). TRBJ2-7 explains the end of the DNA better; the J call may be wrong. Germline values: CDR1 SEHNR, CDR2 FQNEAQ (reference sequence). The CDR3 sequence is 14 residues long. CDR3 nucleotides: TGTGCCAGCAGCTTAGCCGGGGGGCCCTACGAGCAGTACTTC. Encoded protein: CASSLAGGPYEQYF.

CDR3 bases: TGTGCCAGCAGCACCCCTAGCGGGATACAATACGAGCAGTACTTC. Amino acid sequence: CASSTPSGIQYEQYF. This sequence joins TRBV21-1 and TRBJ2-7; the table assigns TRBD2, which was not confirmed against the DNA. TRBV21-1 is assigned pseudogene status. The CDR3 has 15 residues.

This chain uses TRBV11-2 with TRBJ2-1; D is perhaps TRBD2 (6 bases). V was cut by 11 bases and J by 4 bases, with 18 bases left in between. This CDR3 comprises 14 residues. Germline V lookup: CDR1 SGHAT, CDR2 FQNNGV. The CDR3 DNA reads TGTGCCTGCTTAAAGAGGGACTCGTACAATGAGCAGTTCTTC. The encoded protein is CACLKRDSYNEQFF.

The table lists this clone with a few counts. This chain connects TRBV7-2 to TRBJ1-2; 8 nucleotides align to TRBD1. The CDR3 length is 14 residues. Germline lookup yields CDR1 SGHTA and CDR2 FQGNSA. V lost 2 bases, J lost 3 bases, and 2 bases stayed unmatched. The CDR3 sequence: CASSLNRGDYGYTF. The CDR3 region has the DNA TGTGCCAGCAGCTTAAACAGGGGGGACTATGGCTACACCTTC.

This chain uses TRBV7-3 with TRBJ1-1; maybe TRBD1 (6 bases). This CDR3 spans 13 amino acids. Trimming pared 2 bases from V and 3 bases from J, leaving 7 bases between. The germline gives CDR1 SGHTA, CDR2 FQGTGA. DNA of the CDR3: TGTGCCAGCAGCTTAGACAGGTACACTGAAGCTTTCTTT. It specifies CASSLDRYTEAFF.

This rearrangement joins TRBV7-2 to TRBJ2-7; perhaps TRBD1 as D (5 bases). CDR1 and CDR2 from the germline V gene are SGHTA and FQGNSA. The CDR3 consists of 16 residues. V shed 2 bases and J shed 2 bases, with 16 bases lying between them. The CDR3 loop reads CASSLYNRQMPYEQYF. The CDR3 coding sequence is TGTGCCAGCAGCTTATATAACCGACAGATGCCCTACGAGCAGTACTTC.

The gene calls are TRBV4-1 and TRBJ1-2, with D unresolved. Germline values: CDR1 MGHRA, CDR2 YSYEKL. The CDR3 consists of 15 residues. Trimming took 0 bases from V and 7 from J, leaving 15 bases between them. CDR3 region: CASSQETAGSSGYTF. In nucleotides, the CDR3 is TGCGCCAGCAGCCAAGAGACGGCCGGGAGTAGTGGCTACACCTTC.

The chain joins TRBV5-1 to TRBJ1-5; D is unresolved. Germline V lookup: CDR1 SGHRS, CDR2 YFSETQ. The CDR3 has 16 amino acids. V lost 7 bases, J lost 0 bases, and 17 bases lay in between. This CDR3 reads CASSKDGLDSNQPQHF. The CDR3 region has the DNA TGCGCCAGCTCAAAGGACGGACTTGATAGCAATCAGCCCCAGCATTTT.

The chain couples TRBV27 to TRBJ2-5; possibly TRBD2 for D (6 bases). The length of the CDR3 is 13 residues. CDR1 and CDR2 (germline): MNHEY, SMNVEV (reference sequence). Deletions cut 3 bases from V and 5 bases from J, with 10 bases between. CDR3 DNA: TGTGCCAGCAGTTTTTTAGCGGACGAGACCCAGTACTTC. Its protein product is CASSFLADETQYF.

This clone was detected a few times. The rearrangement uses TRBV30 and TRBJ1-3; 7 nucleotides match TRBD1. The CDR3 is 17 residues long. V lost 5 bases and J lost 0; bases outside the gene matches: 13. Germline CDR1 is GTSNPN and CDR2 is SVGIG (reference sequence). The CDR3 sequence: CAWRPGDSLFSGNTIYF. DNA for the CDR3: TGTGCCTGGCGGCCAGGGGACAGCCTTTTCTCTGGAAACACCATATATTTT.

V gene TRBV6-6 combines with J gene TRBJ2-5; TRBD1 agrees at 8 bases. The DNA end lines up better with TRBJ2-7; the J call may be wrong. Germline-derived CDR1 and CDR2 are MNHNY and SVGAGI (reference sequence). There are 15 residues in the CDR3. CDR3 residues: CASSYSTQGVDEQYF. CDR3 DNA: TGTGCCAGCAGTTACTCGACACAGGGGGTCGACGAGCAGTACTTC.

This clone was seen only once. This chain links TRBV7-9 with TRBJ2-4, with TRBD2 matching 9 bases. This CDR3 is built from 14 residues. Germline V gives CDR1 SEHNR, CDR2 FQNEAQ (reference sequence). The J segment lost 7 bases and the V segment lost 1 base, leaving 2 bases of the junction unmatched. DNA of the CDR3: TGTGCCAGCAGCTTAGGACTAGCGGTGAACATTCAGTACTTC. It specifies CASSLGLAVNIQYF.

The chain combines TRBV18 with TRBJ1-2, with 7 bases matching TRBD1. The CDR3 is 15 residues long. The V gene's germline CDR1 is KGHSH and CDR2 LQKENI. J lost 10 bases, V lost 3 bases, and 14 bases had no gene match. The CDR3 sequence: CASSPKEGARNVYTF. In nucleotides, the CDR3 is TGTGCCAGCTCACCCAAAGAGGGGGCGCGGAATGTCTACACCTTC.

As concerns this clone: Other DNA sequences in the sample encode the same CDR3. The V gene is TRBV9, the J gene TRBJ2-1, with 12 positions matching TRBD2. V dropped 3 bases and J dropped 2; count of bases not matched to a gene: 3. The V gene's germline CDR1 is SGDLS and CDR2 YYNGEE. This CDR3 contains 16 residues. CDR3 bases: TGTGCCAGCAGCGCCCTAGCGGGAGGGGCCTACAATGAGCAGTTCTTC. Its translation: CASSALAGGAYNEQFF.

The chain links TRBV5-4 to TRBJ1-2, with a possible D match to TRBD1 (6 bases). This CDR3 contains 14 residues. The V end was cut by 0 bases, the J end by 8 bases, with 14 bases between. Per the germline V gene, CDR1 is SGHNT and CDR2 is YYREEE (reference sequence). The CDR3 DNA reads TGTGCCAGCAGCTTGGTTGGGGGCAGAGGCGGCTACACCTTC. This translates into CASSLVGGRGGYTF.

This chain joins TRBV19 and TRBJ1-3, with D uncertain. The CDR3 is 13 residues long. Trimming stripped 4 bases from V and 7 bases from J, with 11 bases between. From germline, CDR1 is LNHDA and CDR2 SQIVND (reference sequence). The CDR3 here is CASSNSGGNTIYF. The CDR3 coding sequence is TGTGCCAGTAGTAACTCCGGAGGGAACACCATATATTTT.

The CDR3 DNA reads TGTGCCAGCTCACCCTTGGAGAGAGCTGAGCAGTTCTTC. This sequence encodes CASSPLERAEQFF. The chain joins TRBV18 to TRBJ2-1; D gene unclear. V lost 3 bases, J lost 9 bases, and 12 bases lay in between. The CDR3 sequence is 13 residues long. Germline CDR1 reads KGHSH; CDR2 reads LQKENI.

The chain links TRBV4-3 to TRBJ2-7; 10 bases align to TRBD1. The CDR3 spans 14 residues. CDR1 LGHNA and CDR2 YSLEER come from the germline V gene. V lost 4 bases and J lost 5; bases outside the gene matches: 5. DNA of the CDR3: TGCGCCAGCAGCCCTGACAGGGGGCGCGACGAGCAGTACTTC. Translated: CASSPDRGRDEQYF.

On this clone itself: The same CDR3 is also encoded by other DNA sequences in this sample. The chain recombines TRBV4-3 with TRBJ2-2; 13 bases align to TRBD2. J gave up 7 bases and V 3 bases, and 11 bases lay outside the gene matches. The CDR3 runs 18 residues. Germline assignment: CDR1 LGHNA and CDR2 YSLEER. CDR3 residues: CASSHLGTSGIGGGELFF. The CDR3 DNA reads TGCGCCAGCAGCCACCTTGGGACTAGCGGGATCGGGGGCGGGGAGCTGTTTTTT.

This chain uses TRBV7-2 with TRBJ1-5; 7 bases agree with TRBD1. Germline values: CDR1 SGHTA, CDR2 FQGNSA. The CDR3 has 15 amino acids. After removal of 5 bases from V and 7 bases from J, the junction contained 11 bases not matched to a gene. CDR3 bases: TGTGCCAGCAGCCCTAGACAGGGTGGGAGGCAGCCCCAGCATTTT. This encodes CASSPRQGGRQPQHF.

This clone was detected only once. V is TRBV11-2 and J is TRBJ2-1, with TRBD1 as a possible D gene (5 bases). This CDR3 has 14 residues. Trimming shortened V by 5 bases and J by 8 bases, and 16 bases separated the two germline ends. The V gene's germline CDR1 is SGHAT and CDR2 FQNNGV. The CDR3 here is CASSVTTQGYEQFF. CDR3 in DNA: TGTGCCAGCAGCGTAACGACCCAGGGATATGAGCAGTTCTTC. Full variable domain (remainder filled in from reference TRBV11-2 and TRBJ2-1): EAGVAQSPRYKIIEKRQSVAFWCNPISGHATLYWYQQILGQGPKLLIQFQNNGVVDDSQLPKDRFSAERLKGVDSTLKIQPAKLEDSAVYLCASSVTTQGYEQFFGPGTRLTVL.

The chain employs TRBV20-1 and TRBJ2-1; the D gene is possibly TRBD1 (5 bases). The CDR3 consists of 11 residues. V was trimmed by 5 bases and J by 9 bases, leaving 11 bases between them. Germline lookup yields CDR1 DFQATT and CDR2 SNEGSKA (reference sequence). The CDR3 reads CSAQIDSEQFF. The CDR3 DNA is TGCAGTGCTCAAATAGACAGTGAGCAGTTCTTC.

V usage is TRBV7-2 and J usage is TRBJ1-1; 8 nucleotides line up with TRBD1. The CDR3 totals 16 residues. Losses at the gene ends were 5 bases for V and 0 bases for J; bases not matched to a gene: 8. CDR1 and CDR2 from the germline V gene are SGHTA and FQGNSA. The CDR3 DNA reads as TGTGCCAGCAGCCGAGGGGACAGGAGATTGAACACTGAAGCTTTCTTT. This encodes CASSRGDRRLNTEAFF.

This clone came up a few times. The chain carries TRBV6-6 and TRBJ1-1; 8 bases are a match to TRBD1. The V gene's germline CDR1 is MNHNY and CDR2 SVGAGI (reference sequence). V gave up 7 bases and J gave up 5 bases; unmatched junction bases: 6. The CDR3 extends over 13 amino acids. Here the CDR3 DNA reads TGTGCCAGCAACACAGGGGGGAGGACTGAAGCTTTCTTT. Translation: CASNTGGRTEAFF.

This clone turned up a few times. This chain connects TRBV29-1 to TRBJ2-5, with D possibly being TRBD2 (6 bases). CDR1 is SQVTM, CDR2 ANQGSEA, per germline. This CDR3 spans 13 amino acids. The V end was cut by 7 bases, the J end by 4 bases, with 16 bases between. The CDR3 loop reads CSARTGGRETQYF. Here the CDR3 DNA reads TGCAGCGCAAGGACTGGGGGGAGAGAGACCCAGTACTTC.

The rearrangement links TRBV13 to TRBJ2-1; TRBD2 agrees at 11 bases. V was clipped by 5 bases and J by 1 base; unmatched bases: 10. CDR3 size: 18 residues. The germline V gene encodes CDR1 PRHDT and CDR2 FYEKMQ (reference sequence). For the CDR3, the DNA is TGTGCCAGCAGCGTCTCTAGCGGGAGGATCCAATCCTACAATGAGCAGTTCTTC. Its protein product is CASSVSSGRIQSYNEQFF.

To note about this clone: Possible read error: a much larger clone is one base away. This chain connects TRBV18 to TRBJ1-1; D unresolved. The CDR3 extends over 13 amino acids. Germline-derived CDR1 and CDR2 are KGHSH and LQKENI. Trimming took off 3 bases at V and 1 base at J, with 6 bases between the two ends. This CDR3 reads CASSPPGNTEAFF. The CDR3 nucleotides read TGTGCCAGCTCACCCCCAGGGAACACTGAAGCTTTCTTT.